These T cell receptor beta chains were read from a single sample in a study of early T cells in non-severe SARS-CoV-2 infection. Via MiXCR, TCRdb re-called the 5' RACE reads, giving one row per CDR3 protein. Found here are some 54,000 distinct CDR3 sequences, roughly a tenth of them singletons; the top ten hold about 9.4%. Sequenced sample: whole blood. These receptors all come from an adult who was a healthcare worker with PCR-confirmed SARS-CoV-2 infection or an uninfected control (not recorded which). CDR3s include the opening cysteine and the closing phenylalanine or tryptophan. The D gene is left open where the match is weak. For some rows the clone size is stated as once, few or many, or as a class when expanded; others skip it.

>TRBJ2-6|TRBV11-2|-|-
CASSLVPGTTSGANVLTF
TGTGCCAGCAGCTTAGTACCGGGGACGACCTCTGGGGCCAACGTCCTGACTTTC
>TRBJ2-5|TRBV7-3|TRBD2|many
CASSQGLAVQETQYF
TGTGCCAGCAGCCAGGGACTAGCGGTACAAGAGACCCAGTACTTC
>TRBJ1-1|TRBV29-1|-|many
CSVGGLGENTEAFF
TGCAGCGTTGGTGGGCTTGGGGAAAACACTGAAGCTTTCTTT
>TRBJ1-2|TRBV6-5|-|-
CASGHSEGGYGYTF
TGTGCCAGCGGCCACAGCGAGGGCGGCTATGGCTACACCTTC
>TRBJ2-7|TRBV5-1|TRBD2|many
CASSLQDGRAEEQYF
TGCGCCAGCAGCTTGCAGGACGGGAGGGCCGAAGAGCAGTACTTC
>TRBJ2-4|TRBV23-1|TRBD1|-
CASSQGRDRGISADIQYF
TGCGCCAGCAGTCAAGGGAGGGACAGGGGTATCTCAGCGGACATTCAGTACTTC
>TRBJ1-1|TRBV29-1|TRBD1|few
CSVASDRGRGTEAFF
TGCAGCGTTGCTTCGGACAGGGGGCGAGGCACTGAAGCTTTCTTT
>TRBJ2-1|TRBV7-9|-|many
CASSPLLLEQFF
TGTGCCAGCAGCCCACTATTGCTTGAGCAGTTCTTC
>TRBJ2-1|TRBV6-2/TRBV6-3|TRBD1|medium-sized
CASIMTGLGEQFF
TGTGCCAGCATCATGACAGGGCTGGGTGAGCAGTTCTTC
>TRBJ2-7|TRBV27|-|many
CASSLVDGYLNEQYF
TGTGCCAGCAGTTTAGTGGACGGGTACCTAAACGAGCAGTACTTC
>TRBJ2-1|TRBV20-1|-|-
CSAELAAYNEQFF
TGCAGTGCTGAACTAGCAGCCTACAATGAGCAGTTCTTC
>TRBJ1-1|TRBV12-3/TRBV12-4|-|-
CACQLTRTEAFF
TGTGCCTGCCAATTGACGAGGACTGAAGCTTTCTTT
>TRBJ2-7|TRBV12-5|-|-
CASGFEQSYEQYF
TGTGCTAGTGGTTTTGAACAGTCCTACGAGCAGTACTTC
>TRBJ2-1|TRBV27|-|many
CASTSWNEQFF
TGTGCCAGCACCTCGTGGAATGAGCAGTTCTTC
>TRBJ1-1|TRBV10-3|-|few
CAISESNRVFF
TGTGCCATCAGTGAGTCGAACCGAGTTTTCTTT
>TRBJ2-1|TRBV7-6|-|few
CASSLETGEQFF
TGTGCCAGCAGCTTAGAGACGGGAGAGCAGTTCTTC
>TRBJ2-7|TRBV12-3/TRBV12-4|-|many
CASSFLAEEQYF
TGTGCCAGCAGTTTTTTGGCGGAAGAGCAGTACTTC
>TRBJ2-3|TRBV12-3/TRBV12-4|TRBD1|many
CASSFSSVWTGGLDTQYF
TGTGCCAGCAGTTTCTCTTCGGTATGGACAGGGGGATTAGATACGCAGTATTTT
>TRBJ2-3|TRBV20-1|-|many
CSAGPSSPSSTDTQYF
TGCAGTGCTGGCCCCAGTAGCCCGTCGAGCACAGATACGCAGTATTTT
>TRBJ2-1|TRBV18|TRBD2|many
CASSIRTSGNANDEQFF
TGTGCCAGCTCAATTAGGACTAGCGGGAACGCTAACGATGAGCAGTTCTTC
>TRBJ2-3|TRBV7-2|TRBD2|-
CASSRTGGTQYF
TGTGCCAGCAGCCGTACGGGGGGTACGCAGTATTTT
>TRBJ1-1|TRBV14|-|-
CASSPGTSTHTEAFF
TGTGCCAGCAGCCCCGGGACTTCTACTCACACTGAAGCTTTCTTT
>TRBJ2-3|TRBV29-1|-|few
CSVTTGISTDTQYF
TGCAGCGTTACAACAGGGATAAGCACAGATACGCAGTATTTT
>TRBJ2-5|TRBV5-1|TRBD1|few
CASSLWTGGEETQYF
TGCGCCAGCAGCTTGTGGACAGGGGGCGAAGAGACCCAGTACTTC
>TRBJ1-1|TRBV7-2|TRBD1|many
CASSLGQGTWTEAFF
TGTGCCAGCAGCTTAGGACAGGGGACGTGGACTGAAGCTTTCTTT
>TRBJ1-5|TRBV19|-|many
CASSLQTEYQPQHF
TGTGCCAGTAGCCTCCAAACGGAGTATCAGCCCCAGCATTTT
>TRBJ2-2|TRBV2|-|many
CASSELIRGSRELFF
TGTGCCAGCAGTGAACTCATCAGGGGTAGTAGGGAGCTGTTTTTT
>TRBJ2-7|TRBV27|-|many
CASSFDSYEQYF
TGTGCCAGCAGTTTCGACAGCTACGAGCAGTACTTC
>TRBJ1-1|TRBV18|TRBD1|many
CASSPRTGQRTEAFF
TGTGCCAGCTCACCCAGGACAGGGCAGCGAACTGAAGCTTTCTTT
>TRBJ2-3|TRBV6-2/TRBV6-3|TRBD2|-
CASSHGLAGMTDTQYF
TGTGCCAGCAGTCACGGACTAGCGGGGATGACAGATACGCAGTATTTT
>TRBJ2-3|TRBV20-1|-|many
CSALRASTDTQYF
TGCAGTGCCCTCCGGGCTAGCACAGATACGCAGTATTTT
>TRBJ1-2|TRBV19|TRBD1|few
CATAPGTGVFGYTF
TGTGCCACCGCGCCCGGGACAGGAGTGTTCGGCTACACCTTC
>TRBJ2-2|TRBV29-1|-|many
CSVEGKNTGELFF
TGCAGCGTTGAGGGCAAGAACACCGGGGAGCTGTTTTTT
>TRBJ2-7|TRBV5-1|-|many
CASSLASDSSSYEQYF
TGCGCCAGCAGCTTGGCCTCGGACAGTTCCTCCTACGAGCAGTACTTC